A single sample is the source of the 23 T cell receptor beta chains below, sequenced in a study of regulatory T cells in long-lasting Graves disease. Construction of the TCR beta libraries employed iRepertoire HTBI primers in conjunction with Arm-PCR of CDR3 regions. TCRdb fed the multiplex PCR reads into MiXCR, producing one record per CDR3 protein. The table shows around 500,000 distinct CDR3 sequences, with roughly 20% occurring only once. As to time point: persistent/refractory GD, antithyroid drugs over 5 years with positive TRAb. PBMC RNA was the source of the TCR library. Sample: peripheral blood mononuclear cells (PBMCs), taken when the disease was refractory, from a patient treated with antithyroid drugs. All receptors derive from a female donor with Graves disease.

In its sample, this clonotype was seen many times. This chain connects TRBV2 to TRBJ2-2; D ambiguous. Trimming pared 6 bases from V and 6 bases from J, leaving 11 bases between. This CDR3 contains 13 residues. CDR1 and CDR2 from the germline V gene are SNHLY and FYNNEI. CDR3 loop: CASSIASPGELFF. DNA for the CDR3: TGTGCCAGCAGCATCGCTAGTCCCGGGGAGCTGTTTTTT.

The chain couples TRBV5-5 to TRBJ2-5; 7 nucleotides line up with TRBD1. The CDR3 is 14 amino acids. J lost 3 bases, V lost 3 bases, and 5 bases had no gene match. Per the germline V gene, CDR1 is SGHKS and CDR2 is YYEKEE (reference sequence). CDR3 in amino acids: CASSSGTEKETQYF. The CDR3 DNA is TGTGCCAGCAGCTCCGGGACAGAGAAAGAGACCCAGTACTTC.

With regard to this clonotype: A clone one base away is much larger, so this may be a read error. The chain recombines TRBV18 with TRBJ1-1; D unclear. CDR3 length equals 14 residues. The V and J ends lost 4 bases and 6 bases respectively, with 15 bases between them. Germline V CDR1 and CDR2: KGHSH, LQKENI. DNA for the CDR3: TGTGCCAGCTCACGGGCAAGACCAATCCCTGAAGCTTTCTTT. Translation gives CASSRARPIPEAFF. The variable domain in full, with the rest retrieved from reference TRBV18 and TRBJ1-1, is NAGVMQNPRHLVRRRGQEARLRCSPMKGHSHVYWYRQLPEEGLKFMVYLQKENIIDESGMPKERFSAEFPKEGPSILRIQQVVRGDSAAYFCASSRARPIPEAFFGQGTRLTVV.

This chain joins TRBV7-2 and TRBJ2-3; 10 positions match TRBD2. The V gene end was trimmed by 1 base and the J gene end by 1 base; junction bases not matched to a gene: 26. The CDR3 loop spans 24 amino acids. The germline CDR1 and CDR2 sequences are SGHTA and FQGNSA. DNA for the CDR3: TGTGCCAGCAGCTTAGGCCCGTCAGGGTTCTTCGACGCTGGACTAGCGGCAGGCACAGATACGCAGTATTTT. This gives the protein CASSLGPSGFFDAGLAAGTDTQYF.

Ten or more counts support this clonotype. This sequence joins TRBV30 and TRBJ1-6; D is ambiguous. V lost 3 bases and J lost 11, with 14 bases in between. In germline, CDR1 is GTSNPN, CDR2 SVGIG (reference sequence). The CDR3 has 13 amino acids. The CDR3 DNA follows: TGTGCCTGGAGGGCAACATCAGGAGCACCCCTCCACTTT. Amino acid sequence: CAWRATSGAPLHF.

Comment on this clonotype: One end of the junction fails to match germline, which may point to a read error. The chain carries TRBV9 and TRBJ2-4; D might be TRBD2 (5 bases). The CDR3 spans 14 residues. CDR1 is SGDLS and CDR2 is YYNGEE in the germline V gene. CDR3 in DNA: TGTGCCAGCAGCCAAATGGAGGCAGGAAACATTCTGTACTTC. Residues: CASSQMEAGNILYF.

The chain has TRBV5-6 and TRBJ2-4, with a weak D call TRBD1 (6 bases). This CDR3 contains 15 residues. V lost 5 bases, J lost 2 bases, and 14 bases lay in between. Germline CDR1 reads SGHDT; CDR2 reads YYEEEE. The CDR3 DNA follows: TGTGCCAGCAGTTCAATGGGGGCAACCAAAAACATTCAGTACTTC. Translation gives CASSSMGATKNIQYF.

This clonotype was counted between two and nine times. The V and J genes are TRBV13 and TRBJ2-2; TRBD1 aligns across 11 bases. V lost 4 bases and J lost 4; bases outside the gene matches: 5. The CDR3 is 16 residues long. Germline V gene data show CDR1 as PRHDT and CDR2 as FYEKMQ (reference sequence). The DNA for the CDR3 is TGTGCCAGCAGCTCTGGGACAGGGGGTGGCACCGGGGAGCTGTTTTTT. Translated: CASSSGTGGGTGELFF. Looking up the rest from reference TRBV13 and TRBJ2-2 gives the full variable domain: AAGVIQSPRHLIKEKRETATLKCYPIPRHDTVYWYQQGPGQDPQFLISFYEKMQSDKGSIPDRFSAQQFSDYHSELNMSSLELGDSALYFCASSSGTGGGTGELFFGEGSRLTVL.

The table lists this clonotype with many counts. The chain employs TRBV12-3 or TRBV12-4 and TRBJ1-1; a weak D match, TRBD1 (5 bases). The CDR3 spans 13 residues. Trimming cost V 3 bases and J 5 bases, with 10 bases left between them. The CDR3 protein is CASSLGGWTEAFF. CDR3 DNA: TGTGCCAGCAGTTTGGGGGGATGGACTGAAGCTTTCTTT.

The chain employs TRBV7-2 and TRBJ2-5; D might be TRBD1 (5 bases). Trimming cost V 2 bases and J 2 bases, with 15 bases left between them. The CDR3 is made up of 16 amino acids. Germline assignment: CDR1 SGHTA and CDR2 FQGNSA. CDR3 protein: CASSLPRQLMQETQYF. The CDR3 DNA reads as TGTGCCAGCAGCTTACCTCGACAGCTGATGCAAGAGACCCAGTACTTC.

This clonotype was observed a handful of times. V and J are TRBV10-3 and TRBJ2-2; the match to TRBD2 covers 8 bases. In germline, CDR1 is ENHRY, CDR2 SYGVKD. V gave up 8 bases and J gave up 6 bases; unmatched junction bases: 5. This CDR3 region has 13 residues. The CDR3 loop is CAIGRTSSGELFF. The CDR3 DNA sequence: TGTGCCATCGGGAGGACTAGCTCCGGGGAGCTGTTTTTT.

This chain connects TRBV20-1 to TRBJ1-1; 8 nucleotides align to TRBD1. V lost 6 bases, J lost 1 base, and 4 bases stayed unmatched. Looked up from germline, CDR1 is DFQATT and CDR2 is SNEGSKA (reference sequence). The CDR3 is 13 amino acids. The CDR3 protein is CSALDRGNTEAFF. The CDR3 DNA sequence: TGCAGTGCCCTAGACAGGGGGAACACTGAAGCTTTCTTT.

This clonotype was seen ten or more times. The CDR3 loop is CASSLDVPWAEQYF. The DNA for the CDR3 is TGTGCCAGCAGCTTAGATGTTCCGTGGGCAGAGCAGTACTTC. The chain couples TRBV7-2 to TRBJ2-7; no firm D call. Germline V gives CDR1 SGHTA, CDR2 FQGNSA. The ends were cut back, 1 base at V and 7 bases at J, with 14 bases in the middle. The CDR3 has 14 residues.

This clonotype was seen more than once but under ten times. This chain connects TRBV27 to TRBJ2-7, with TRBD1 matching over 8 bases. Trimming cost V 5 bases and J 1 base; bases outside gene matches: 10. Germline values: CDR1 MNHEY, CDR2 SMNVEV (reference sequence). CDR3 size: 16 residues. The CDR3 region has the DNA TGTGCCAGCAGTCCCCTGGGGGGACAGGAGTCCTACGAGCAGTACTTC. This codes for CASSPLGGQESYEQYF.

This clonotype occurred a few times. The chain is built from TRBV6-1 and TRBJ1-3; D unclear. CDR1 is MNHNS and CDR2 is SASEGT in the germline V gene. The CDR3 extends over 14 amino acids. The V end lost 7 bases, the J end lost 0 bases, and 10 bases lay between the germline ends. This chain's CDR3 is CASNSGSSGNTIYF. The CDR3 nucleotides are TGTGCCAGCAATTCCGGTAGCTCTGGAAACACCATATATTTT.

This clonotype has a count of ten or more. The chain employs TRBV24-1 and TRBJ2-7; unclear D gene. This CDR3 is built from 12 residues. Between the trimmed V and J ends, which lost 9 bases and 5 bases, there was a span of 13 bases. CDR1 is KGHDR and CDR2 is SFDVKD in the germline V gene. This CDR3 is CATDEPAHEQYF. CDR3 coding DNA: TGTGCCACCGATGAACCAGCCCACGAGCAGTACTTC.

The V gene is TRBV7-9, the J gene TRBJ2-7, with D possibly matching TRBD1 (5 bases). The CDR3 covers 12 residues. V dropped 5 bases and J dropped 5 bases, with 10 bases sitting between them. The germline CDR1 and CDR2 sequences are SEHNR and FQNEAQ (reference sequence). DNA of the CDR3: TGTGCCAGCAGCATACCAGGGCACGAGCAGTACTTC. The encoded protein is CASSIPGHEQYF.

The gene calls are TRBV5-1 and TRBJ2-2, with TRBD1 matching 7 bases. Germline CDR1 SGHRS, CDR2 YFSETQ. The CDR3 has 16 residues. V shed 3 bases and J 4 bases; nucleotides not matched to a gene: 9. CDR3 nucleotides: TGCGCCAGCAGCTCCCTGACAGGGATGACCACCGGGGAGCTGTTTTTT. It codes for CASSSLTGMTTGELFF.

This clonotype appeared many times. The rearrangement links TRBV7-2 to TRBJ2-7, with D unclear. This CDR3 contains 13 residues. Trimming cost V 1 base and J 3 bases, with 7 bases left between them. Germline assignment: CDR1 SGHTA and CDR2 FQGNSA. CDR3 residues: CASSLVASYEQYF. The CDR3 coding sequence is TGTGCCAGCAGCTTAGTTGCTAGCTACGAGCAGTACTTC.

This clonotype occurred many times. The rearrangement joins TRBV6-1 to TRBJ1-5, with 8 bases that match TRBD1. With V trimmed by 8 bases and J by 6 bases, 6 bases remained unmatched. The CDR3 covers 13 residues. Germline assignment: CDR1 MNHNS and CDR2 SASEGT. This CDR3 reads CASRGQGTQPQHF. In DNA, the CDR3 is TGTGCCAGCCGTGGACAGGGCACTCAGCCCCAGCATTTT.

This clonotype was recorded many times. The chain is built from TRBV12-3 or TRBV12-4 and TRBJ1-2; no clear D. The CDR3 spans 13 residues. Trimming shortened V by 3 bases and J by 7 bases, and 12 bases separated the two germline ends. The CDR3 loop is CASSFPSTFGYTF. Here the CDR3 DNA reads TGTGCCAGCAGTTTTCCTTCTACGTTTGGCTACACCTTC.

CDR3 amino acids: CASSLVLPSENYGYTF. The CDR3 DNA reads TGTGCCAGCAGCTTAGTTTTGCCGTCAGAGAACTATGGCTACACCTTC. The chain joins TRBV7-9 to TRBJ1-2; D gene uncertain. This CDR3 is built from 16 residues. The germline CDR1 and CDR2 sequences are SEHNR and FQNEAQ (reference sequence). The V gene lost 1 base and the J gene lost 2 bases, with 14 bases spanning the gap.

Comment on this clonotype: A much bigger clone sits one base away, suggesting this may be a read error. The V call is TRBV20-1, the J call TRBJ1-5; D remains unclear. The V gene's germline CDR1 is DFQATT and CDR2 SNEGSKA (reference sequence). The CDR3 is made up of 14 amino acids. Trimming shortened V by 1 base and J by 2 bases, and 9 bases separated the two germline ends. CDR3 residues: CSARVGIGNQPQHF. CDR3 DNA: TGCAGTGCTAGAGTGGGCATCGGCAATCAGCCCCAGCATTTT.